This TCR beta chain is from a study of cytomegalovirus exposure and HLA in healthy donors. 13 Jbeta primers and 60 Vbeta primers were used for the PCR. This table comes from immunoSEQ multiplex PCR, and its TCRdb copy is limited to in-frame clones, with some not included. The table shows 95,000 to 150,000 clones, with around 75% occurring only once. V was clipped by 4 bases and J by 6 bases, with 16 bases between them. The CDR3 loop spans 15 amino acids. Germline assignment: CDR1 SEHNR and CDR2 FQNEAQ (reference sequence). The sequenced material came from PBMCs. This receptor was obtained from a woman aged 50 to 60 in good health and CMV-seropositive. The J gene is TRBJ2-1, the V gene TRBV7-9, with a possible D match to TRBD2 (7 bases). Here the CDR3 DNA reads TGTGCCAGCAGCTCCCAAATGGGGGGGGCCAATGAGCAGTTCTTC. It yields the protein CASSSQMGGANEQFF.